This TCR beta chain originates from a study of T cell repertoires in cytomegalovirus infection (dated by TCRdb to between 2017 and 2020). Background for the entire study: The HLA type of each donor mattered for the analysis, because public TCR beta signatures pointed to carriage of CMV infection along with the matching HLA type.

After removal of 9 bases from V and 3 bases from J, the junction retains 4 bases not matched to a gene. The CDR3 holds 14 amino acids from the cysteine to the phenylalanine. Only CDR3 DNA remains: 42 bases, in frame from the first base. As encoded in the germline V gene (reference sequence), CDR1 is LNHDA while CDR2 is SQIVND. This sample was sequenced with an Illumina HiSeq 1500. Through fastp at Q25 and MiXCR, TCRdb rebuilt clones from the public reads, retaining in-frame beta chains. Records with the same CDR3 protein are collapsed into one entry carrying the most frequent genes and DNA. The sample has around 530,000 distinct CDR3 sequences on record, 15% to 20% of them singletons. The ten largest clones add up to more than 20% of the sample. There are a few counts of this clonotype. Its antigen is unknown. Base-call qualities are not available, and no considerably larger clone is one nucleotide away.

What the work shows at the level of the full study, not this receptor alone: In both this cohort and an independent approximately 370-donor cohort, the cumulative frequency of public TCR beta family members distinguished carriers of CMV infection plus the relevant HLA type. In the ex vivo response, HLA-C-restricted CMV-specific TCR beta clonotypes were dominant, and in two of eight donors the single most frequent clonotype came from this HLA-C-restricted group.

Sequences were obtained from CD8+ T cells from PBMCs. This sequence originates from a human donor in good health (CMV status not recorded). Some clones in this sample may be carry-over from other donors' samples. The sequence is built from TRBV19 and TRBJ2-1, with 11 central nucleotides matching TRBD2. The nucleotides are TGTGCCAGCCAAACTAGCGGGAGCTACAATGAGCAGTTCTTC. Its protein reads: CASQTSGSYNEQFF.